The 9 T cell receptor beta chains presented below share a single source sample, sequenced in a study of early T cells in non-severe SARS-CoV-2 infection. TCRdb analysed the 5' RACE reads with MiXCR anew, one entry per CDR3 protein. This table holds nearly 45,000 distinct CDR3 sequences, approximately 10% found once. The sequenced sample was whole blood. These receptors originate from an adult who was a healthcare worker with PCR-confirmed SARS-CoV-2 infection or an uninfected control (not recorded which).

This clonotype was recorded at least ten times. V gene TRBV7-6 combines with J gene TRBJ2-7; D might be TRBD2 (6 bases). V was clipped by 5 bases and J by 6 bases, with 11 bases between them. Germline V gene data show CDR1 as SGHVS and CDR2 as FNYEAQ. CDR3 length: 12 amino acids. The CDR3 nucleotides are TGTGCCAGCAGCCCCTGGAGGGGCGAGCAGTACTTC. It translates to CASSPWRGEQYF.

Turning to this clonotype: This may come from a read error, since a much larger clone is one base off. The chain joins TRBV28 to TRBJ1-2; TRBD1 might be the D (6 bases). Germline CDR1 is MDHEN and CDR2 is SYDVKM. There are 13 residues in the CDR3. The CDR3 region has the DNA TGTGCCAGCGGTTTCTGGACAGTCTATGGCTACACCTTC. This codes for CASGFWTVYGYTF.

This chain links TRBV9 with TRBJ2-1; 8 bases fit TRBD1. There are 14 residues in the CDR3. In germline, CDR1 is SGDLS, CDR2 YYNGEE. The trim removed 0 bases at V and 7 bases at J, leaving 3 bases unmatched. CDR3 DNA: TGTGCCAGCAGCGTAGGGACAGGGTCGAATGAGCAGTTCTTC. This sequence encodes CASSVGTGSNEQFF.

Ten or more counts support this clonotype. V gene TRBV15 combines with J gene TRBJ1-1, with D unresolved. From germline, CDR1 is LNHNV and CDR2 YYDKDF (reference sequence). Deletions cut 7 bases from V and 2 bases from J, with 5 bases between. The CDR3 covers 11 residues. This CDR3 reads CATTSNTEAFF. CDR3 nucleotide sequence: TGTGCCACCACCTCCAACACTGAAGCTTTCTTT.

The table lists this clonotype with a few counts. The V and J genes are TRBV10-3 and TRBJ2-5, with a tentative D call TRBD2 (5 bases). Trimming pared 3 bases from V and 5 bases from J, leaving 10 bases between. CDR1 ENHRY and CDR2 SYGVKD come from the germline V gene. The CDR3 sequence is 13 residues long. CDR3: CAISESGSETQYF. Written as DNA, the CDR3 is TGTGCCATCAGTGAAAGCGGTTCGGAGACCCAGTACTTC.

This clonotype was seen repeatedly, ten times or more. The chain is built from TRBV20-1 and TRBJ2-2; D possibly corresponds to TRBD1 (6 bases). The CDR3 length is 14 residues. From germline, CDR1 is DFQATT and CDR2 SNEGSKA (reference sequence). The ends were cut back, 5 bases at V and 4 bases at J, with 14 bases in the middle. CDR3 coding DNA: TGCAGTGCTGACACCGGGACAAGCACCGGGGAGCTGTTTTTT. This gives the protein CSADTGTSTGELFF.

In this sample, this clonotype turned up many times. This chain joins TRBV30 and TRBJ2-1, with D possibly TRBD2 on 6 matching bases. The CDR3 spans 14 residues. Trimming shortened V by 3 bases and J by 7 bases, and 16 bases separated the two germline ends. Germline-derived CDR1 and CDR2 are GTSNPN and SVGIG (reference sequence). In DNA, the CDR3 is TGTGCCTGGAGCGGGGCCGCGGAGGGGAATGAGCAGTTCTTC. This translates into CAWSGAAEGNEQFF.

This clonotype occurred many times. This chain joins TRBV12-3 or TRBV12-4 and TRBJ1-3, with 8 bases fitting TRBD1. The CDR3 is 15 amino acids. Trimming at V came to 5 bases and at J to 9 bases, leaving 12 bases not matched to a gene. CDR3 amino acids: CASSIPTGAGGTIYF. The CDR3 nucleotides are TGTGCCAGCAGTATCCCGACAGGGGCGGGTGGCACCATATATTTT.

This clonotype has ten or more counts. The V and J genes are TRBV7-9 and TRBJ1-1, with a possible D match to TRBD1 (6 bases). CDR3 length: 14 residues. Germline V gene lookup returns CDR1 SEHNR and CDR2 FQNEAQ (reference sequence). Trimming pared 6 bases from V and 5 bases from J, leaving 16 bases between. As DNA, the CDR3 is TGTGCCAGCAGTCGAGGGGACAAGAAGACTGAAGCTTTCTTT. Translating it yields CASSRGDKKTEAFF.